These 5 T cell receptor beta chains were sequenced from one sample in a study of blood T cell repertoires in COVID-19. The repertoire was sequenced with immunoSEQ multiplex PCR; TCRdb's copy has only in-frame clones and lacks some. The table shows about 300,000 clones, with more than 80% occurring only once. The sequencing input was peripheral blood. Receptors originate from a woman aged 50 to 60 with COVID-19, enrolled during active disease.

The chain links TRBV3-1 (or the pseudogene TRBV3-2) to TRBJ1-2; possible D gene TRBD1, 5 bases. Trimming removed 5 bases at V and 6 bases at J, with 31 bases between. The CDR3 extends over 19 amino acids. The V gene's germline CDR1 is LGHDT and CDR2 YNNKEL (reference sequence). This chain's CDR3 is CASSSSINRIFSIPNGYTF. In nucleotides, the CDR3 is TGTGCCAGCAGCTCGTCGATCAACAGGATTTTCTCCATTCCGAATGGCTACACCTTC.

A remark on this clone: One junction end disagrees with the germline gene, perhaps due to a read error. The J gene is TRBJ2-2, the V gene TRBV7-7; the match to TRBD2 covers 11 bases. CDR1 and CDR2 from the germline V gene are SSHAT and FNYEAQ (reference sequence). This CDR3 is built from 20 residues. This CDR3 reads CASSLAPSGRKEQFTGELFF. For the CDR3, the DNA is TGTGCTAGCAGCTTAGCGCCTAGCGGGAGGAAGGAGCAGTTCACCGGGGAGCTGTTTTTT.

The V call is TRBV14, the J call TRBJ2-5; D is perhaps TRBD2 (6 bases). Germline CDR1 SGHDN, CDR2 FVKESK. The CDR3 consists of 15 residues. V lost 1 base to trimming and J lost 6 bases, with 15 bases between them. CDR3 in DNA: TGTGCCAGCAGCCAAGTCCACGGGGAGGCGCAGACCCAGTACTTC. This codes for CASSQVHGEAQTQYF.

The V gene is TRBV5-1, the J gene TRBJ2-1, with 9 nucleotides matching TRBD2. CDR1 SGHRS and CDR2 YFSETQ come from the germline V gene. CDR3 length equals 15 residues. Unmatched junction bases numbered 10, after V lost 4 bases and J lost 8 bases. The CDR3 is CASSPYGTSSDEQFF. CDR3 nucleotides: TGCGCCAGCAGCCCGTACGGGACTAGCTCGGATGAGCAGTTCTTC.

The V call is TRBV24-1, the J call TRBJ1-1; D perhaps matches TRBD1 (6 bases). This CDR3 has 13 residues. V was clipped by 6 bases and J by 8 bases, with 15 bases between them. CDR1 and CDR2 (germline): KGHDR, SFDVKD. The CDR3 is CATSLGTSTEAFF. CDR3 DNA sequence: TGTGCCACCAGTCTCGGGACATCGACCGAAGCTTTCTTT.